The T cell receptor beta chain under discussion was sequenced for a study of cytotoxic CD8 clonotypes in ibrutinib-treated CLL. Study in general: The average sample held approximately 240,000 productive templates and almost 95,000 productive rearrangements.

This clone was counted between two and nine times. Generated by immunoSEQ multiplex PCR, the TCRdb table keeps only in-frame clones and is missing some. This table holds some 26,000 clones, 65% to 90% found once. The CDR3 consists of 17 residues. V was pared by 7 bases and J by 5 bases, with 22 bases between. Germline values: CDR1 SGHNT, CDR2 YYREEE (reference sequence). This sequence was found in a human donor with chronic lymphocytic leukemia. The V and J genes are TRBV5-4 and TRBJ2-6; D gene uncertain. The sequencing here drew on PBMCs, taken after 24 months of ibrutinib treatment. The CDR3 region is CASLGIVRQSRANVLTF. The CDR3 DNA follows: TGTGCCAGCCTGGGTATCGTAAGACAAAGTCGGGCCAACGTCCTGACTTTC.